This T cell receptor beta chain was observed in a study of T cells expressing NK-cell markers. The overall study: According to the study, TCR beta repertoires originated from sorted CD3+CD56+NKG2C+, CD3+CD56+NKG2C- and CD3+CD56-NKG2C+ T cells.

The germline CDR1 and CDR2 sequences are SNHLY and FYNNEI. CDR3 length: 16 amino acids. The study's findings and limits: Whether expanded NKG2C+ T cell clones recognized HCMV stayed uncertain.

Note on this clonotype: The antigen remains unidentified.

In generating TCR beta cDNA, 5'RACE template switching with UMIs was used. TCRdb re-called the 5' RACE reads and gives one entry per CDR3 protein, without DNA. This sample carries some 110,000 distinct CDR3 sequences, with roughly 18% going to the ten biggest clones. Sequenced material: blood T cells: a sorted CD56 or NKG2C T cell subset, CD4+ or CD8+ T cells, or bulk PBMC T cells (not recorded which). The sequence was collected from a woman aged 18 to 75 in good health. The genes are TRBV2 and TRBJ2-3; TCRdb lists TRBD1, though no DNA is available to test this call. The CDR3 loop is CASSDLNPQSTDTQYF.